This TCR beta chain was recorded in a study of cytomegalovirus exposure and HLA in healthy donors. Per the germline V gene, CDR1 is MGHDK and CDR2 is SYGVNS. Trimming shortened V by 2 bases and J by 7 bases, and 18 bases separated the two germline ends. The CDR3 is 15 residues long. Findings and caveats of the study: Later analysis associated a missense DCLRE1C variant with TCR beta V- and J-gene trimming.

Vbeta (60) and Jbeta (13) primers were used in the PCR. Sequenced by immunoSEQ multiplex PCR; TCRdb stores in-frame clones only, minus some. The table includes some 180,000 clones, roughly 13% detected once. This clone was recorded a few times. Antigen unknown. The sequence came from a man over 45 in good health and CMV-seropositive. Sequencing was performed on PBMCs. The J gene is TRBJ2-7, the V gene TRBV25-1, with D perhaps TRBD2 (5 bases). The chain's CDR3 is CASSERVVISGEQYF. The CDR3, as DNA: TGTGCCAGCAGTGAACGGGTTGTGATCTCGGGAGAGCAGTACTTC.